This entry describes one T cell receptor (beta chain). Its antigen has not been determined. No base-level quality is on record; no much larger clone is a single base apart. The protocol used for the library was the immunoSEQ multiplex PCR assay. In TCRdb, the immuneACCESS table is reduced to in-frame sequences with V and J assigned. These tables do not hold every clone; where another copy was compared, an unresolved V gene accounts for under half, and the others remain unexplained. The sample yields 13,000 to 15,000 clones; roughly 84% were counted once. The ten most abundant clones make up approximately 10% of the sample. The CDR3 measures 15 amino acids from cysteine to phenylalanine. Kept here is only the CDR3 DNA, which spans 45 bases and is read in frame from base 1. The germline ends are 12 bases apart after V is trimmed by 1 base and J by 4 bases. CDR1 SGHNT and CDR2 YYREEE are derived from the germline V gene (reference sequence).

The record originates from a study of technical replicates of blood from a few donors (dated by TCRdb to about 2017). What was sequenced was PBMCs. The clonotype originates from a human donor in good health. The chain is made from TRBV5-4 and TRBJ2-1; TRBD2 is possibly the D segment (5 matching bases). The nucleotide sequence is TGTGCCAGCAGCTTGTGGCGTTCGGGGTACAATGAGCAGTTCTTC. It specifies CASSLWRSGYNEQFF.